These 20 T cell receptor beta chains were sequenced from one sample in a study of regulatory T cells in long-lasting Graves disease. Stated time point: newly diagnosed GD, antithyroid drugs for less than 3 months. RNA from PBMCs was the source of the TCR library. Through Arm-PCR of CDR3 regions and iRepertoire HTBI primers, TCR beta libraries were built. TCRdb redid the calling of the multiplex PCR reads with MiXCR, one entry per CDR3 protein. The sample records 550,000 or so distinct CDR3 sequences, 9.5% to 15% being singletons. These data were likewise used in another study, on T cells in Graves' hyperthyroidism and ophthalmopathy.

Specimen: peripheral blood mononuclear cells (PBMCs), collected at new diagnosis, from a patient treated with antithyroid drugs. Receptors were obtained from a woman younger than 45 with Graves disease.

This clonotype was counted between two and nine times. The genes are TRBV28 and TRBJ1-6; 9 bases line up with TRBD1. Unmatched junction bases numbered 7, after V lost 8 bases and J lost 8 bases. The CDR3 contains 14 residues. Germline V lookup: CDR1 MDHEN, CDR2 SYDVKM. CDR3 amino acids: CASLSGQGDSPLHF. The CDR3 bases are TGTGCCAGCTTGTCGGGACAGGGAGATTCACCCCTCCACTTT.

This clonotype was recorded at least ten times. The V call is TRBV19, the J call TRBJ1-1, with D possibly TRBD1 on 5 matching bases. V was shortened by 3 bases and J by 3 bases, with 20 bases between the two germline ends. Per the germline V gene, CDR1 is LNHDA and CDR2 is SQIVND (reference sequence). This CDR3 is built from 17 residues. The CDR3 DNA sequence: TGTGCCAGTAGTATGGACCTAGGGACGGTTTTGTACACTGAAGCTTTCTTT. It yields the protein CASSMDLGTVLYTEAFF.

DNA for the CDR3: TGTGCCAGCAGATACCCGGGACTAGCGGGAGGAGATACGCAGTATTTT. Residues: CASRYPGLAGGDTQYF. The chain couples TRBV28 to TRBJ2-1; 15 nucleotides match TRBD2. The J call is doubtful: the DNA matches TRBJ2-3 better. Germline loops: CDR1 MDHEN, CDR2 SYDVKM. The CDR3 has 16 residues.

This clonotype was observed many times. The chain has TRBV28 and TRBJ2-2; TRBD2 aligns across 10 bases. The CDR3 runs 17 residues. Trimming at V came to 3 bases and at J to 4 bases, leaving 8 bases not matched to a gene. Germline values: CDR1 MDHEN, CDR2 SYDVKM. DNA of the CDR3: TGTGCCAGCAGTTTCCATGGGTTAGCGGGAGGCACCGGGGAGCTGTTTTTT. Its translation: CASSFHGLAGGTGELFF.

This clonotype has a count of ten or more. V usage is TRBV6-5 and J usage is TRBJ2-6, with 12 bases that match TRBD2. The J segment lost 3 bases and the V segment lost 0 bases, leaving 0 bases of the junction unmatched. The length of the CDR3 is 17 residues. Germline CDR1 and CDR2: MNHEY and SVGAGI. The CDR3 is CASSYSTSGSGANVLTF. DNA of the CDR3: TGTGCCAGCAGTTACTCGACTAGCGGGAGTGGGGCCAACGTCCTGACTTTC.

There are many counts of this clonotype. The V gene is TRBV28, the J gene TRBJ1-2; D ambiguous. The length of the CDR3 is 12 residues. The germline V gene encodes CDR1 MDHEN and CDR2 SYDVKM. The CDR3 nucleotides are TGTGGTGCTCGATCACTCAACTATGGCTACACCTTC. Protein product: CGARSLNYGYTF.

As regards this clonotype: Being one base from a much bigger clone, this may be a read error. The chain has TRBV11-2 and TRBJ1-1, with D maybe TRBD1 (6 bases). This CDR3 has 14 residues. The V end was cut by 2 bases, the J end by 3 bases, with 10 bases between. CDR1 SGHAT and CDR2 FQNNGV come from the germline V gene. This CDR3 reads CASSLYSGDTEAFF. The CDR3 bases are TGTGCCAGCAGCTTATATTCAGGGGACACTGAAGCTTTCTTT.

The chain combines TRBV29-1 with TRBJ2-3, with TRBD1 as a possible D gene (6 bases). Germline V lookup: CDR1 SQVTM, CDR2 ANQGSEA. V lost 6 bases and J lost 3, with 10 bases in between. This CDR3 spans 12 amino acids. In nucleotides, the CDR3 is TGCAGCGTGCGGACAGAGACAGATACGCAGTATTTT. This gives the protein CSVRTETDTQYF.

At least ten counts were recorded for this clonotype. V gene TRBV29-1 combines with J gene TRBJ2-7; D possibly matches TRBD1 or TRBD2 (5 bases each). Germline assignment: CDR1 SQVTM and CDR2 ANQGSEA. The CDR3 runs to 14 residues. Trimming removed 5 bases from V and 2 bases from J, with 16 bases in between. DNA of the CDR3: TGCAGCGTTCGGGGCAGGGAAGTTCCCTACGAGCAGTACTTC. Translating it yields CSVRGREVPYEQYF.

This clonotype was counted ten times or more. This rearrangement joins TRBV29-1 to TRBJ2-5; 11 nucleotides match TRBD1. The V and J ends lost 7 bases and 2 bases, in that order; junction bases with no gene match: 6. The CDR3 runs to 14 residues. The V gene's germline CDR1 is SQVTM and CDR2 ANQGSEA. In nucleotides, the CDR3 is TGCAGCGCCGCCGGGACAGGGGGTCAAGAGACCCAGTACTTC. Encoded protein: CSAAGTGGQETQYF.

The V and J genes are TRBV11-1 and TRBJ1-5, with a tentative D call TRBD1 (5 bases). The CDR3 sequence is 15 residues long. V shed 5 bases and J shed 2 bases, with 13 bases lying between them. CDR1 SGHAT and CDR2 FQDESV come from the germline V gene (reference sequence). The CDR3, as DNA: TGTGCCAGCAGCCTGGGACGTGCTGGCAATCAGCCCCAGCATTTT. Translation gives CASSLGRAGNQPQHF.

This clonotype was counted many times. The V gene is TRBV27, the J gene TRBJ2-5; no reliable D call. The CDR3 runs to 14 residues. Germline assignment: CDR1 MNHEY and CDR2 SMNVEV (reference sequence). The ends were cut back, 3 bases at V and 1 base at J, with 9 bases in the middle. The CDR3 protein is CASSFGPTQETQYF. The CDR3 coding sequence is TGTGCCAGCAGTTTTGGCCCTACCCAAGAGACCCAGTACTTC.

This clonotype occurred many times. The gene calls are TRBV30 and TRBJ1-6, with a tentative D call TRBD1 (6 bases). V was trimmed by 4 bases and J by 0 bases, leaving 16 bases between them. Germline CDR1 reads GTSNPN; CDR2 reads SVGIG (reference sequence). The CDR3 contains 17 residues. CDR3 sequence (DNA): TGTGCCTGGAATCAAGACAGGACGAGCTCCTATAATTCACCCCTCCACTTT. This encodes CAWNQDRTSSYNSPLHF.

Many counts were recorded for this clonotype. This chain joins TRBV27 and TRBJ2-7; 12 bases line up with TRBD2. Germline-derived CDR1 and CDR2 are MNHEY and SMNVEV (reference sequence). Unmatched junction bases numbered 6, after V lost 6 bases and J lost 3 bases. This CDR3 comprises 15 residues. The CDR3 protein is CASSLTSGSIYEQYF. The DNA for the CDR3 is TGTGCCAGCAGCCTGACTAGCGGGAGTATCTACGAGCAGTACTTC.

This clonotype has ten or more counts. DNA of the CDR3: TGTGCCAGCAGTTTTCTTACCGGGACTAGTAAGTTGGAGACCCAGTACTTC. The encoded protein is CASSFLTGTSKLETQYF. The rearrangement joins TRBV2 to TRBJ2-5; 8 bases are a match to TRBD2. Trimming removed 5 bases from V and 5 bases from J; junction bases left unmatched: 16. CDR1 and CDR2 (germline): SNHLY, FYNNEI. This CDR3 spans 17 amino acids. The variable domain in full, with the rest retrieved from reference TRBV2 and TRBJ2-5, is EPEVTQTPSHQVTQMGQEVILRCVPISNHLYFYWYRQILGQKVEFLVSFYNNEISEKSEIFDDQFSVERPDGSNFTLKIRSTKLEDSAMYFCASSFLTGTSKLETQYFGPGTRLLVL.

Ten or more counts support this clonotype. V gene TRBV6-4 combines with J gene TRBJ2-2; 11 bases are a match to TRBD2. Germline CDR1 is MRHNA and CDR2 is SNTAGT. The V segment lost 5 bases and the J segment 0 bases; nucleotides outside the gene matches: 14. CDR3 length: 20 amino acids. CDR3 amino acids: CASSYAGTSGIIANTGELFF. Here the CDR3 DNA reads TGTGCCAGCAGTTACGCCGGGACTAGCGGCATCATCGCGAACACCGGGGAGCTGTTTTTT.

CDR3 DNA sequence: TGTGCCACCAGCAGAGATCGGGGGGGCACTGAAGCTTTCTTT. This gives the protein CATSRDRGGTEAFF. This rearrangement joins TRBV15 to TRBJ1-1; a possible D gene is TRBD1 (5 bases). Deletions cut 0 bases from V and 4 bases from J, with 9 bases between. Germline V CDR1 and CDR2: LNHNV, YYDKDF (reference sequence). The CDR3 is 14 amino acids.

This clonotype was picked up a small number of times. This sequence may be a read error, since a much larger clone differs from it by one base. This chain joins TRBV28 and TRBJ2-2, with D tentatively TRBD1 or TRBD2 (5 bases each). V was pared by 7 bases and J by 6 bases, with 18 bases between. CDR1 and CDR2 from the germline V gene are MDHEN and SYDVKM. This CDR3 has 15 residues. The CDR3 here is CASNTPLRESGELFF. The DNA for the CDR3 is TGTGCCAGCAACACCCCACTCAGGGAGTCCGGGGAGCTGTTTTTT.

In this sample, this clonotype turned up a few times. The genes are TRBV3-1 and TRBJ2-7, with TRBD1 matching over 7 bases. With 2 bases clipped from V and 3 bases from J, the junction kept 10 bases outside the gene matches. The CDR3 contains 16 residues. Germline CDR1 and CDR2: LGHDT and YNNKEL (reference sequence). CDR3 in DNA: TGTGCCAGCAGCCAACCTTCGACAGGGACAAACTACGAGCAGTACTTC. This sequence encodes CASSQPSTGTNYEQYF.

This clonotype was seen at least ten times. CDR3 loop: CASSPGLAGAPSSYNEQFF. The CDR3 DNA sequence: TGTGCCAGCAGCCCTGGACTAGCGGGAGCACCCAGCTCCTACAATGAGCAGTTCTTC. This chain joins TRBV3-1 and TRBJ2-1; 13 bases are a match to TRBD2. The trim removed 4 bases at V and 0 bases at J, leaving 9 bases unmatched. From germline, CDR1 is LGHDT and CDR2 YNNKEL (reference sequence). The CDR3 spans 19 residues.